This is a list of T cell receptor beta chains from one sample in a study of shared clonotypes between healthy human individuals. The table came from immunoSEQ multiplex PCR; TCRdb's copy has only in-frame clones and leaves some out. Among 2 million to 3 million clones listed, 93% were seen once. What was sequenced was naive CD4+ T cells from PBMCs. Receptors were obtained from a man between 18 and 35 years old in good health. Some clones in this sample may be carry-over from other donors' samples. The CDR3 runs from the conserved cysteine through the conserved F or W. A D gene is named only where the DNA matches it firmly. Only part of the rows carry a size: once, few, many, or a class if the clone is expanded.

V	D	J	size	DNA	CDR3
TRBV19	NA	TRBJ1-1	NA	TGTGCCAGTAATAGGGCCCCGGGAGGGAACACTGAAGCTTTCTTT	CASNRAPGGNTEAFF
TRBV6-1	TRBD2	TRBJ2-7	NA	TGTGCCAGCAGTGAAGCTCTAGCGGGAGCTGTCTACGAGCAGTACTTC	CASSEALAGAVYEQYF
TRBV5-4	TRBD1	TRBJ1-1	NA	TGTGCCAGCAGCCCGGGACAGGGTCCCCAAATAACGAACACTGAAGCTTTCTTT	CASSPGQGPQITNTEAFF
TRBV7-2	NA	TRBJ1-1	once	TGTGCCAGCAGCTTAAAAGGGGTGAACACTGAAGCTTTCTTT	CASSLKGVNTEAFF
TRBV5-6	NA	TRBJ1-5	NA	TGTGCCAGCAGCTTGAGGGGGGGGTATCAGCCCCAGCATTTT	CASSLRGGYQPQHF
TRBV6-4	NA	TRBJ1-5	NA	TGTGCCAGCAGTGCTTTCAAGGGGGGGAGCCGTCAGCCCCAGCATTTT	CASSAFKGGSRQPQHF
TRBV5-4	TRBD2	TRBJ2-7	NA	TGTGCCAGCAGCACACCTTTAGCGGGAGCCACTCATTTGGACTTC	CASSTPLAGATHLDF
TRBV6-4	NA	TRBJ1-2	NA	TGTGCCAGCAGTGAGGGGCTTAGCTACACCTTC	CASSEGLSYTF
TRBV6-6	NA	TRBJ1-2	NA	TGTGCCAGCAGTTACAGGGGGACTGCGGATGGCTACACCTTC	CASSYRGTADGYTF
TRBV18	NA	TRBJ1-6	NA	TGTGCCAGCTCACCGACAGGTCTTGAATCACCCCTCCACTTT	CASSPTGLESPLHF
TRBV18	NA	TRBJ2-7	NA	TGTGCCAGCTCACCAGGGGGCAGCTACGAGCAGTACTTC	CASSPGGSYEQYF
TRBV5-6	NA	TRBJ1-1	NA	TGTGCCAGCAGCTTGGGTCGGCGGAACACTGAAGCTTTCTTT	CASSLGRRNTEAFF
TRBV28	NA	TRBJ2-3	NA	TGTGCCAGCAAAGTGACAGATACGCAGTATTTT	CASKVTDTQYF
TRBV11-2	NA	TRBJ2-6	NA	TGTGCCAGCCGGCACTCTGGGGCCAACGTCCTGACTTTC	CASRHSGANVLTF
TRBV2	NA	TRBJ1-6	NA	TGTGCCAGCAGTGTTGGAGGATTAGAATCACCCCTCCACTTT	CASSVGGLESPLHF
TRBV6-1	NA	TRBJ1-2	NA	TGTGCCAGCACCGGGACAAGGGGGTATGGCTACACCTTC	CASTGTRGYGYTF
TRBV11-2	NA	TRBJ2-2	NA	TGTGCCAGCAGCTCGAGACTAGTCGGGAGCACCGGGGAGCTGTTTTTT	CASSSRLVGSTGELFF
TRBV5-6	NA	TRBJ1-5	NA	TGTGCCAGCAGCTTAGCTGGACAGTTCAATCAGCCCCAGCATTTT	CASSLAGQFNQPQHF
TRBV28	NA	TRBJ2-5	NA	TGTGCCAGCGCCGGGGACAAAACCCGGAAAGAGACCCAGTACTTC	CASAGDKTRKETQYF
TRBV19	TRBD2	TRBJ2-6	NA	TGTGCCAGTAGTAAGGAGCGGGGGAGCTCTGGGGCCAACGTCCTGACTTTC	CASSKERGSSGANVLTF
TRBV7-9	TRBD1	TRBJ1-1	NA	TGTGCCAGCAGCCCAGGAGGGGGCACGGGAGCTGAAGCTTTCTTT	CASSPGGGTGAEAFF
TRBV9	NA	TRBJ1-4	NA	TGTGCCAGCAGCGTAGCAGGGAGCCCTAATGAAAAACTGTTTTTT	CASSVAGSPNEKLFF
TRBV5-1	NA	TRBJ2-2	NA	TGCGCCAGCAGCTTGTTGTCCCTAACCGGGGAGCTGTTTTTT	CASSLLSLTGELFF
TRBV11-2	TRBD2	TRBJ2-3	NA	TGTGCCAGCAGCTCTAGCGGGAGGGCCAACACAGATACGCAGTATTTT	CASSSSGRANTDTQYF
TRBV27	NA	TRBJ2-5	NA	TGTGCCAGCAGTTTCCAGGGGCTTGGGGAGACCCAGTACTTC	CASSFQGLGETQYF
TRBV11-2	NA	TRBJ1-2	NA	TGTGCCAGCAGCCTAACTAGGGTGGGATATGGCTACACCTTC	CASSLTRVGYGYTF
TRBV30	NA	TRBJ1-3	NA	TGTGCCTGGAGTGTACGGGGGCCGCGTGGAAACACCATATATTTT	CAWSVRGPRGNTIYF
TRBV5-5	TRBD1	TRBJ1-4	NA	TGTGCCAGCAGCTGGACCGGGACAGGGGCCAGGGGACTGTTTTTT	CASSWTGTGARGLFF
TRBV6-6	NA	TRBJ2-3	NA	TGTGCCAGCAGTCCGCCTGGCACAGATACGCAGTATTTT	CASSPPGTDTQYF
TRBV9	TRBD1	TRBJ2-7	NA	TGTGCCAGCAGCGTAGCGGCAGGGGGCTCCTACGAGCAGTACTTC	CASSVAAGGSYEQYF
TRBV6-5	TRBD1	TRBJ1-1	NA	TGTGCCAGCAGACGACAGGGGGGCACTGAAGCTTTCTTT	CASRRQGGTEAFF
TRBV29-1	TRBD2	TRBJ2-1	NA	TGCAGCGTTCGGGGGGGGACCCATCTAGCGGGCCGCCCCAATGAGCAGTTCTTC	CSVRGGTHLAGRPNEQFF
TRBV16	TRBD1	TRBJ1-1	NA	TGTGCCAGCAGCCCACAGGACAGGGGTGCCACTGAAGCTTTCTTT	CASSPQDRGATEAFF
TRBV11-3	NA	TRBJ2-2	once	TGTGCCAGCAGCTTTTCGGGGTCGAGAACCGGGGAGCTGTTTTTT	CASSFSGSRTGELFF
TRBV7-9	TRBD2	TRBJ2-5	NA	TGTGCCAGCAGCTCCATGGGCGGGGGAGGCGACGAGCGGTACTTC	CASSSMGGGGDERYF
TRBV5-1	NA	TRBJ1-1	NA	TGCGCCAGCAGATATACAGCGAACACTGAAGCTTTCTTT	CASRYTANTEAFF
TRBV5-5	NA	TRBJ1-5	NA	TGTGCCAGCAGCCCTCTGGACTCATCTTATAGCAATCAGCCCCAGCATTTT	CASSPLDSSYSNQPQHF
TRBV29-1	NA	TRBJ2-3	NA	TGCAGCGTTGAGAGTAGCAACACAGATACGCAGTATTTT	CSVESSNTDTQYF
TRBV5-8	NA	TRBJ2-3	NA	TGTGCCACCCTTACCCAGGGCAGGGTCACAGATACGCAGTATTTT	CATLTQGRVTDTQYF
TRBV15	TRBD1	TRBJ1-5	NA	TGTGCCACCAGCAGAGAGGGACAGCGGGGGTCGCCCCAGCATTTT	CATSREGQRGSPQHF
TRBV7-3	NA	TRBJ2-2	once	TGTGCCAGCAGCTTAACGGCCAACAGCGGGGAGCTGTTTTTT	CASSLTANSGELFF
TRBV5-1	TRBD2	TRBJ2-3	NA	TGCGCCAGCAGCACAGGGACTAGCGGGAGTGGCGCAGATACGCAGTATTTT	CASSTGTSGSGADTQYF
TRBV2	NA	TRBJ2-1	NA	TGTGCCAGCACCGAGCGGGCCCGCTACAATGAGCAGTTCTTC	CASTERARYNEQFF
TRBV27	NA	TRBJ2-7	NA	TGTGCCAGCAGTTTAAAAGCAACAGGGATATACGAGCAGTACTTC	CASSLKATGIYEQYF
TRBV28	NA	TRBJ2-1	NA	TGTGCCAGCAGTTTATGGGGGCTGGGGGGCGATTACTACAATGAGCAGTTCTTC	CASSLWGLGGDYYNEQFF
TRBV4-1	TRBD2	TRBJ2-3	NA	TGCGCCAGCAGTCCACTCTTACTAGCGGGAGGGCCTGGAGATACGCAGTATTTT	CASSPLLLAGGPGDTQYF
TRBV9	NA	TRBJ2-7	NA	TGTGCCAGCAGCGAGGCGGTGGGGGGAGGTGCTGAGGAGCAGTACTTC	CASSEAVGGGAEEQYF
TRBV7-2	NA	TRBJ1-5	NA	TGTGCCAGCAGCCAATTGGTTAGTAGCAATCAGCCCCAGCATTTT	CASSQLVSSNQPQHF
TRBV6-1	NA	TRBJ2-1	NA	TGTGCCAGCAGGGTAGATCCCAGGGGAGAGCAGTTCTTC	CASRVDPRGEQFF
TRBV19	TRBD1	TRBJ2-1	NA	TGTGCCAGTAGTACGGGACAGGGGGTATCCTCCTACAATGAGCAGTTCTTC	CASSTGQGVSSYNEQFF
TRBV30	NA	TRBJ1-2	once	TGTGCCTGGACGAGGGGGATAGCGAACTATGGCTACACCTTC	CAWTRGIANYGYTF
TRBV4-1	NA	TRBJ2-7	once	TGCGCCAGCTCGACCTCTCAGCTCTCCTACGAGCAGTACTTC	CASSTSQLSYEQYF
TRBV7-8	NA	TRBJ1-2	NA	TGTGCCAGCAGCTTAGACCCGACTAAGGGCTACACCTTC	CASSLDPTKGYTF